Listed below are T cell receptor beta chains from one sample, sequenced in a study of T cell changes during pregnancy in multiple sclerosis. Repertoires were generated with immunoSEQ multiplex PCR, while TCRdb's copy carries only in-frame clones and drops some. The sample includes tens of thousands of clones, roughly nine tenths seen only once; the top ten take 1% to 1.5%. The sequenced sample was peripheral blood, obtained after pregnancy. Receptors were obtained from a female donor in good health, enrolled as a control in a pregnancy study. The CDR3 runs from the conserved cysteine through the conserved F or W. Each record gives: V gene, CDR3 protein.

v_gene: TRBV7-3
CDR3aa: CASRRTGDGANVLTF

v_gene: TRBV7-2
CDR3aa: CASSLGTPNNSPLHF

v_gene: TRBV2
CDR3aa: CASTRDRANTEAFF

v_gene: TRBV7-2
CDR3aa: CASSLFRKEYEQYF

v_gene: TRBV4-2
CDR3aa: CASSQALAGANTDTQYF

v_gene: TRBV5-1
CDR3aa: CASSSIIGQGGGGYTF

v_gene: TRBV27
CDR3aa: CASSPHGITDTQYF

v_gene: TRBV27
CDR3aa: CASSLQGNSYNEQFF

v_gene: TRBV19
CDR3aa: CASSGDRAQPQHF

v_gene: TRBV27
CDR3aa: CASSQQTGGLGYTF

v_gene: TRBV7-2
CDR3aa: CASSLDEGTWGQPQHF

v_gene: TRBV30
CDR3aa: CAWRKTGASSYEQYF

v_gene: TRBV6-5
CDR3aa: CASRGAETDTQYF

v_gene: TRBV5-4
CDR3aa: CASSPGTRSSNSPLHF

v_gene: TRBV4-3
CDR3aa: CASSPYYEQYF

v_gene: TRBV7-2
CDR3aa: CASSLARGGVTKNIQYF

v_gene: TRBV5-1
CDR3aa: CASSLEGGWSPLHF

v_gene: TRBV19
CDR3aa: CASAGGDTQYF

v_gene: TRBV11-3
CDR3aa: CASSLLAGPIRTDTQYF

v_gene: TRBV6-6
CDR3aa: CATSRGEGAPLHF

v_gene: TRBV6-1
CDR3aa: CASSEYAGATNEKLFF

v_gene: TRBV9
CDR3aa: CASSVFPSGQGNYEQYF

v_gene: TRBV6-6
CDR3aa: CASSYSIGLADTEAFF

v_gene: TRBV5-1
CDR3aa: CASSWGQGYEQYF

v_gene: TRBV30
CDR3aa: CAWSVQGVGYTF

v_gene: TRBV15
CDR3aa: CATSRDRQGPQPQHF

v_gene: TRBV9
CDR3aa: CASSVSPLGGKNIQYF

v_gene: TRBV11-2
CDR3aa: CASSLALAGSGTYEQYF

v_gene: TRBV7-9
CDR3aa: CASSLDGLAVDEQYF

v_gene: TRBV2
CDR3aa: CATRPSWGDNSPLHF

v_gene: TRBV27
CDR3aa: CASSSMRAGDAEAFF

v_gene: TRBV10-3
CDR3aa: CAISQDRANTGELFF

v_gene: TRBV28
CDR3aa: CASSQDSYSNQPQHF

v_gene: TRBV7-3
CDR3aa: CASRTGTAVDETQYF

v_gene: TRBV6-6
CDR3aa: CASSYRRDPGGYEQYF

v_gene: TRBV9
CDR3aa: CASSVSPAVGKNIQYF

v_gene: TRBV6-5
CDR3aa: CASRSPGYSGNTIYF

v_gene: TRBV7-9
CDR3aa: CASSPQGWNSPLHF

v_gene: TRBV7-8
CDR3aa: CASSPSAGMNTEAFF

v_gene: TRBV28
CDR3aa: CASSLEGNTIYF

v_gene: TRBV12-5
CDR3aa: CASGESPNTEAFF

v_gene: TRBV5-6
CDR3aa: CASSRGEAQGNTIYF

v_gene: TRBV4-1
CDR3aa: CASSPSIGDQETQYF

v_gene: TRBV6-4
CDR3aa: CASSEGLAANEQFF

v_gene: TRBV4-2
CDR3aa: CASSPTGDYGYTF

v_gene: TRBV2
CDR3aa: CASNLEGLAADTQYF

v_gene: TRBV19
CDR3aa: CASSAGGASEAFF

v_gene: TRBV12-5
CDR3aa: CASGGGWSNYGYTF

v_gene: TRBV4-1
CDR3aa: CASSHRDRGLNTEAFF

v_gene: TRBV13
CDR3aa: CASKERGGMETQYF

v_gene: TRBV5-6
CDR3aa: CASSFGSGRVEAFF

v_gene: TRBV7-2
CDR3aa: CASSLGGRWRGGLETQYF

v_gene: TRBV11-2
CDR3aa: CASSLGQINEQFF

v_gene: TRBV28
CDR3aa: CASSLWGTSGGQLRANTGELFF

v_gene: TRBV7-6
CDR3aa: CASTNQLTDTQYF